Given below is one T cell receptor (beta chain) in context. The data belong to a study of blood T cell repertoires in COVID-19. In the study overall: The cDNA or gDNA used as material had been derived from T cells, B-cell-depleted T cells, or PBMCs.

Generated by immunoSEQ multiplex PCR, the TCRdb table keeps only in-frame clones and is missing some. The sample holds 88,000 or so clones, approximately 89% seen once. This receptor was taken from a man in his fifties with acute or convalescent COVID-19. Material for sequencing was peripheral blood.

The CDR3 sequence: CASSPVPGTGELFF. The CDR3 bases are TGTGCCAGCAGCCCAGTTCCGGGAACCGGGGAGCTGTTTTTT. This chain links TRBV9 with TRBJ2-2, with D maybe TRBD2 (5 bases). The CDR3 extends over 14 amino acids. The V and J ends lost 4 bases and 5 bases respectively, with 12 bases between them. Germline assignment: CDR1 SGDLS and CDR2 YYNGEE.